This T cell receptor (beta chain) was sequenced during a study of blood T cell repertoires in COVID-19. This clone was counted only a few times. Trimming stripped 2 bases from V and 5 bases from J, with 9 bases between. CDR1 is SNHLY, CDR2 FYNNEI, per germline. The CDR3 contains 14 residues. Sequenced by immunoSEQ multiplex PCR; TCRdb stores in-frame clones only, minus some. The table lists 250,000 or so clones, 85% of them singletons, with more than 6% in the top ten. This TCR was sampled from an older woman with active or convalescent COVID-19. Sequenced input: peripheral blood. V and J are TRBV2 and TRBJ1-4, with D uncertain. The CDR3: CASSEQRMNEKLFF. The CDR3 DNA follows: TGTGCCAGCAGTGAACAGCGAATGAATGAAAAACTGTTTTTT.